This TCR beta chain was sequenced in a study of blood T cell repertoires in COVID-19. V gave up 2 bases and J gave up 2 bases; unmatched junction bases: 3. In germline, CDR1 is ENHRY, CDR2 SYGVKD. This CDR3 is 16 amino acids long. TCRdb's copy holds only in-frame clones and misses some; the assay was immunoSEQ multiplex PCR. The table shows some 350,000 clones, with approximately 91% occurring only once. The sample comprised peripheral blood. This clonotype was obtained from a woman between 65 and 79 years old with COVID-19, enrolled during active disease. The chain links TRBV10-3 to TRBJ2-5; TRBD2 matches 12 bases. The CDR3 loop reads CAISEPTSGRQETQYF. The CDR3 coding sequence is TGTGCCATCAGTGAGCCGACTAGCGGGAGACAAGAGACCCAGTACTTC.